The 31 T cell receptor beta chains listed next were all sequenced from one sample in a study of shared clonotypes between healthy human individuals. Repertoires were generated with immunoSEQ multiplex PCR, while TCRdb's copy carries only in-frame clones and drops some. The sample includes 2,500,000 or so clones, approximately 92% of them seen just once. The sequenced sample consisted of naive CD4+ T cells sorted from blood. The subset here: CD45RA+ positively selected. Receptors originate from a man aged 18 to 30 in good health.

Only one count was recorded for this clone. The same CDR3 arises from other DNA sequences in this sample as well. The genes are TRBV30 and TRBJ1-6; 10 bases map to TRBD1. In germline, CDR1 is GTSNPN, CDR2 SVGIG (reference sequence). V was pared by 4 bases and J by 7 bases, with 1 base of the junction left unmatched. The CDR3 spans 13 residues. CDR3 sequence (DNA): TGTGCCTGGACGACAGGGGGCAATTCACCCCTCCACTTT. Translation: CAWTTGGNSPLHF.

The chain carries TRBV7-8 and TRBJ2-1; 7 nucleotides match TRBD1. CDR3 length: 15 residues. V lost 4 bases and J lost 13; bases outside the gene matches: 16. Germline V gene sequence: CDR1 SGHVS, CDR2 FQNEAQ. CDR3 in amino acids: CASSSPLGTAREQFF. Written as DNA, the CDR3 is TGTGCCAGCAGCTCCCCTTTAGGGACAGCCAGGGAACAGTTCTTC.

This chain connects TRBV28 to TRBJ1-5, with unresolved D. Germline-derived CDR1 and CDR2 are MDHEN and SYDVKM. The CDR3 is 14 amino acids. Trimming removed 5 bases from V and 5 bases from J, with 13 bases in between. The CDR3 spells CASSVGRTHQPQHF. CDR3 nucleotides: TGTGCCAGCAGTGTCGGCAGGACGCATCAGCCCCAGCATTTT.

The gene calls are TRBV19 and TRBJ1-5, with 7 bases matching TRBD1. Germline-derived CDR1 and CDR2 are LNHDA and SQIVND (reference sequence). The CDR3 covers 15 residues. V was pared by 7 bases and J by 7 bases, with 13 bases of the junction left unmatched. The CDR3 loop reads CASNDATGRGQPQHF. CDR3 coding DNA: TGTGCCAGTAATGACGCGACAGGGAGGGGGCAGCCCCAGCATTTT.

V usage is TRBV2 and J usage is TRBJ1-2, with D unresolved. The CDR3 runs 14 residues. The germline V gene encodes CDR1 SNHLY and CDR2 FYNNEI. V was cut by 5 bases and J by 0 bases, with 10 bases left in between. The CDR3 protein is CASSSYSANYGYTF. The CDR3 DNA is TGTGCCAGCAGTTCTTATTCAGCTAACTATGGCTACACCTTC. The full variable domain, completed using reference TRBV2 and TRBJ1-2, is EPEVTQTPSHQVTQMGQEVILRCVPISNHLYFYWYRQILGQKVEFLVSFYNNEISEKSEIFDDQFSVERPDGSNFTLKIRSTKLEDSAMYFCASSSYSANYGYTFGSGTRLTVV.

The V and J genes are TRBV4-2 and TRBJ2-3, with 8 bases aligning to TRBD2. Trimming at V came to 4 bases and at J to 2 bases, leaving 8 bases not matched to a gene. From germline, CDR1 is LGHNA and CDR2 YNFKEQ. This CDR3 contains 16 residues. This CDR3 reads CASSRGEAGDTDTQYF. CDR3 DNA: TGTGCCAGCAGCCGAGGGGAAGCGGGGGACACAGATACGCAGTATTTT.

The V and J genes are TRBV5-1 and TRBJ1-2; 7 nucleotides match TRBD1. Germline V gene lookup returns CDR1 SGHRS and CDR2 YFSETQ. The J segment lost 7 bases and the V segment lost 0 bases, leaving 9 bases of the junction unmatched. This CDR3 has 15 residues. Written as DNA, the CDR3 is TGCGCCAGCAGCTTGGCCGGGACAGTTCTGGGTGGCTACACCTTC. Translating gives CASSLAGTVLGGYTF.

This rearrangement joins TRBV11-2 to TRBJ2-3; 9 bases are a match to TRBD2. Germline V gene lookup returns CDR1 SGHAT and CDR2 FQNNGV. The V gene end was trimmed by 4 bases and the J gene end by 4 bases; junction bases not matched to a gene: 9. The CDR3 loop spans 16 amino acids. CDR3 sequence reads: CASSSPRGRAPDTQYF. For the CDR3, the DNA is TGTGCCAGCAGCTCTCCCCGCGGGAGGGCCCCAGATACGCAGTATTTT.

This clone has only one observation. The chain employs TRBV19 and TRBJ2-3; 9 nucleotides agree with TRBD1. Germline CDR1 reads LNHDA; CDR2 reads SQIVND (reference sequence). The V and J ends lost 5 bases and 0 bases, in that order; junction bases with no gene match: 3. The CDR3 length is 15 residues. The chain's CDR3 is CASSRTGGSTDTQYF. The CDR3 DNA is TGTGCCAGTAGTCGAACAGGGGGCAGCACAGATACGCAGTATTTT.

A remark on this clone: The sample holds other DNA sequences that translate to the same CDR3. CDR3 protein: CASSSTDTQYF. CDR3 DNA sequence: TGTGCCAGCAGTTCCACGGATACGCAGTATTTT. The V and J genes are TRBV6-5 and TRBJ2-3; D is undetermined. V gave up 4 bases and J gave up 6 bases, with 5 bases separating them. Germline V lookup: CDR1 MNHEY, CDR2 SVGAGI. The CDR3 contains 11 residues.

The rearrangement links TRBV6-6 to TRBJ2-5, with 8 bases lining up with TRBD2. Germline V gives CDR1 MNHNY, CDR2 SVGAGI (reference sequence). CDR3 size: 13 residues. V was clipped by 7 bases and J by 5 bases; unmatched bases: 6. The CDR3 DNA reads as TGTGCCAGCACCCGGGGGGGCCCGGAGACCCAGTACTTC. Protein product: CASTRGGPETQYF.

The chain couples TRBV29-1 to TRBJ2-3; possibly TRBD1 for D (5 bases). Germline V gene data show CDR1 as SQVTM and CDR2 as ANQGSEA. The V end lost 4 bases, the J end lost 3 bases, and 14 bases lay between the germline ends. This CDR3 spans 14 amino acids. DNA for the CDR3: TGCAGCGTTGGTGGCAGGGTCAGGACAGATACGCAGTATTTT. Translating it yields CSVGGRVRTDTQYF.

This clone was recorded only once. The rearrangement uses TRBV7-9 and TRBJ2-7; D unclear. Germline CDR1 SEHNR, CDR2 FQNEAQ (reference sequence). The germline V and J ends were trimmed by 1 base and 1 base, with 5 bases remaining between them. The CDR3 is 13 amino acids. CDR3 loop: CASSLDRSYEQYF. CDR3 nucleotides: TGTGCCAGCAGCTTAGATAGATCCTACGAGCAGTACTTC.

J is TRBJ2-7 and V is TRBV10-3; 9 nucleotides match TRBD1. The CDR3 is made up of 13 amino acids. Germline V gene data show CDR1 as ENHRY and CDR2 as SYGVKD. With V trimmed by 9 bases and J by 5 bases, 8 bases remained unmatched. CDR3 sequence: CAITGGRRDEQYF. In DNA, the CDR3 is TGTGCCATTACAGGGGGCAGGCGCGACGAGCAGTACTTC.

The rearrangement uses TRBV28 and TRBJ1-4; D gene ambiguous. The V gene lost 1 base and the J gene lost 14 bases, with 11 bases spanning the gap. The CDR3 consists of 12 residues. The germline V gene has CDR1 MDHEN and CDR2 SYDVKM. The CDR3 loop is CASSLSTGHLFF. The CDR3 nucleotides are TGTGCCAGCAGTTTATCCACCGGCCATCTGTTTTTT. The variable domain in full, completed from reference TRBV28 and TRBJ1-4, reads DVKVTQSSRYLVKRTGEKVFLECVQDMDHENMFWYRQDPGLGLRLIYFSYDVKMKEKGDIPEGYSVSREKKERFSLILESASTNQTSMYLCASSLSTGHLFFGSGTQLSVL.

This clone was counted ten times or more. This chain connects TRBV30 to TRBJ1-1, with a tentative D call TRBD1 (6 bases). Trimming shortened V by 3 bases and J by 4 bases, and 15 bases separated the two germline ends. The CDR3 sequence is 14 residues long. Germline CDR1 and CDR2: GTSNPN and SVGIG (reference sequence). CDR3 region: CAWSLGGAVTEAFF. CDR3 coding DNA: TGTGCCTGGAGCCTCGGGGGGGCTGTCACTGAAGCTTTCTTT.

The CDR3 sequence: CASIQDGTGELFF. Written as DNA, the CDR3 is TGTGCCAGCATCCAAGACGGGACCGGGGAGCTGTTTTTT. The chain couples TRBV6-5 to TRBJ2-2; D is uncertain. The CDR3 sequence is 13 residues long. Germline values: CDR1 MNHEY, CDR2 SVGAGI. V dropped 7 bases and J dropped 5 bases, with 11 bases sitting between them.

This clone was observed a single time. The chain has TRBV4-1 and TRBJ2-3; 8 nucleotides agree with TRBD2. The germline gives CDR1 MGHRA, CDR2 YSYEKL. The CDR3 length is 16 residues. The trim removed 5 bases at V and 5 bases at J, leaving 12 bases unmatched. The CDR3 nucleotides are TGCGCCAGCAGCGCGGGGACGGGAGGGCCCGGAGATACGCAGTATTTT. Protein sequence: CASSAGTGGPGDTQYF.

This sequence joins TRBV7-2 and TRBJ2-7; D call uncertain. Germline-derived CDR1 and CDR2 are SGHTA and FQGNSA. With 5 bases removed from V and 3 bases from J, the gap between germline ends came to 11 bases. The CDR3 sequence is 13 residues long. The CDR3 protein is CASSQTWDYEQYF. CDR3 in DNA: TGTGCCAGCAGCCAAACGTGGGACTACGAGCAGTACTTC.

The chain links TRBV6-1 to TRBJ1-6, with D tentatively TRBD1 (6 bases). Germline V gene data show CDR1 as MNHNS and CDR2 as SASEGT. The CDR3 has 14 amino acids. V was trimmed by 4 bases and J by 9 bases, leaving 13 bases between them. Written as DNA, the CDR3 is TGTGCCAGCAGTGTAGGGGGGCTGGGTTCACCCCTCCACTTT. This gives the protein CASSVGGLGSPLHF.

The V call is TRBV28, the J call TRBJ1-5; no firm D call. Germline CDR1 and CDR2: MDHEN and SYDVKM. The CDR3 loop spans 15 amino acids. The V end was cut by 5 bases, the J end by 0 bases, with 11 bases between. The DNA of the CDR3 is TGTGCCAGCAGTATGAGCTACAGTAGCAATCAGCCCCAGCATTTT. Its protein product is CASSMSYSSNQPQHF.

This clone was found once. The chain links TRBV15 to TRBJ2-5; D call uncertain. The germline CDR1 and CDR2 sequences are LNHNV and YYDKDF (reference sequence). There are 16 residues in the CDR3. V was trimmed by 0 bases and J by 1 base, leaving 12 bases between them. The CDR3 loop reads CATSRDFPGVQETQYF. CDR3 coding DNA: TGTGCCACCAGCAGAGATTTCCCTGGGGTCCAAGAGACCCAGTACTTC.

V usage is TRBV18 and J usage is TRBJ2-7; tentatively, D is TRBD1 (6 bases). Between the trimmed V and J ends, which lost 6 bases and 3 bases, there was a span of 12 bases. CDR1 and CDR2 from the germline V gene are KGHSH and LQKENI. The CDR3 sequence is 13 residues long. The CDR3 bases are TGTGCCAGCTCGGTCTCAGGGGTCTACGAGCAGTACTTC. Translated, it gives CASSVSGVYEQYF.

This clone was observed a single time. Within the sample, other DNA sequences also encode this same CDR3. The rearrangement uses TRBV5-1 and TRBJ1-6, with TRBD1 matching over 8 bases. The length of the CDR3 is 16 residues. The V segment lost 4 bases and the J segment 7 bases; nucleotides outside the gene matches: 10. Germline V CDR1 and CDR2: SGHRS, YFSETQ. The CDR3 loop reads CASSLGQGSANSPLHF. The CDR3 DNA follows: TGCGCCAGCAGCCTAGGACAGGGTTCTGCGAATTCACCCCTCCACTTT. The full variable domain, with the rest looked up from reference TRBV5-1 and TRBJ1-6, is KAGVTQTPRYLIKTRGQQVTLSCSPISGHRSVSWYQQTPGQGLQFLFEYFSETQRNKGNFPGRFSGRQFSNSRSEMNVSTLELGDSALYLCASSLGQGSANSPLHFGNGTRLTVT.

The CDR3 protein is CASSLSRKPTSGSHEQYF. Written as DNA, the CDR3 is TGTGCCAGCAGCTTGTCACGAAAACCGACTAGCGGGAGTCACGAGCAGTACTTC. V and J are TRBV13 and TRBJ2-7, with 12 bases matching TRBD2. V was clipped by 3 bases and J by 5 bases; unmatched bases: 14. Per germline, CDR1 PRHDT and CDR2 FYEKMQ (reference sequence). This CDR3 region has 18 residues.

V usage is TRBV10-1 and J usage is TRBJ2-4; perhaps TRBD1 as D (6 bases). CDR3 length: 14 residues. Germline values: CDR1 WNHNN, CDR2 SYGVQD (reference sequence). V lost 0 bases and J lost 8, with 11 bases in between. The DNA of the CDR3 is TGCGCCAGCAGTGAGTCAGGGGCAGGGGACATTCAGTACTTC. This translates into CASSESGAGDIQYF.

This chain uses TRBV6-6 with TRBJ2-7; D assignment may be TRBD1 or TRBD2 (5 bases each). CDR3 length equals 14 residues. Germline lookup yields CDR1 MNHNY and CDR2 SVGAGI (reference sequence). Trimming shortened V by 5 bases and J by 4 bases, and 15 bases separated the two germline ends. The CDR3 nucleotides read TGTGCCAGCAGTCCCCGGGACGGAAATTACGAGCAGTACTTC. It is translated as CASSPRDGNYEQYF.

The J gene is TRBJ1-1, the V gene TRBV27; 12 positions agree with TRBD1. The CDR3 sequence is 17 residues long. CDR1 and CDR2 (germline): MNHEY, SMNVEV (reference sequence). Trimming cost V 5 bases and J 0 bases; bases outside gene matches: 7. CDR3 in DNA: TGTGCCAGCAGTCCCAGGGACAGGGGGCGTCTGAACACTGAAGCTTTCTTT. It specifies CASSPRDRGRLNTEAFF.

V is TRBV2 and J is TRBJ2-5; no clear D. Matching the DNA end better, TRBJ2-7 makes the J call doubtful. There are 12 residues in the CDR3. Per germline, CDR1 SNHLY and CDR2 FYNNEI. The CDR3 DNA sequence: TGTGCCAGCAGTGTCCGCCTCTACGAGCAGTACTTC. This gives the protein CASSVRLYEQYF.

The rearrangement joins TRBV7-2 to TRBJ2-2; TRBD2 matches 14 bases. The CDR3 totals 16 residues. V shed 4 bases and J 6 bases; nucleotides not matched to a gene: 4. Germline-derived CDR1 and CDR2 are SGHTA and FQGNSA. The CDR3 bases are TGTGCCAGCAGCTCCATGACTAGCGGGAGGGCCGGGGAGCTGTTTTTT. Translation gives CASSSMTSGRAGELFF. Variable domain in full (rest from reference TRBV7-2 and TRBJ2-2): GAGVSQSPSNKVTEKGKDVELRCDPISGHTALYWYRQSLGQGLEFLIYFQGNSAPDKSGLPSDRFSAERTGGSVSTLTIQRTQQEDSAVYLCASSSMTSGRAGELFFGEGSRLTVL.

J is TRBJ1-3 and V is TRBV28; no clear D gene. The ends were cut back, 9 bases at V and 0 bases at J, with 9 bases in the middle. CDR1 and CDR2 (germline): MDHEN, SYDVKM. The CDR3 is made up of 13 amino acids. The DNA for the CDR3 is TGTGCCAGTAGCTTTACCTCTGGAAACACCATATATTTT. This translates into CASSFTSGNTIYF.